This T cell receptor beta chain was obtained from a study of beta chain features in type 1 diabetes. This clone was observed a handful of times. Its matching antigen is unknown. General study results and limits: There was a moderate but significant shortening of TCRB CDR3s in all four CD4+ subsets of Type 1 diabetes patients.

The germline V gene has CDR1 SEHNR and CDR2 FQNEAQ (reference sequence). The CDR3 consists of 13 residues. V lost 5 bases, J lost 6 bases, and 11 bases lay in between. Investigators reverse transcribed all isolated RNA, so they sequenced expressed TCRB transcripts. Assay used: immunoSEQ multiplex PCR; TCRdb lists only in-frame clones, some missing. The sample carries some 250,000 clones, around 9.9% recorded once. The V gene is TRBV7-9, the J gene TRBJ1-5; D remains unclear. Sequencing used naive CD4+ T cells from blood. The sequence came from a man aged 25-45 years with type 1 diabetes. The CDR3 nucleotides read TGTGCCAGCAGCCTGGGCGGGAGTCAGCCCCAGCATTTT. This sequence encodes CASSLGGSQPQHF.